Listed here are 28 T cell receptor beta chains from one sample, sequenced in a study of CD8 T cells in ankylosing spondylitis. General observations from the study: In ankylosing spondylitis blood, a motif of about 8 highly homologous TCR beta variants appeared characteristic.

For these TCRs, the target antigens are not known. TCRdb re-called the 5' RACE reads with MiXCR, one entry per CDR3 protein. The data show over 450,000 distinct CDR3 sequences, 9.5% to 15% seen once. Sequenced material: blood, either unsorted or a sorted T cell fraction (not recorded which). The receptors come from a male donor with ankylosing spondylitis.

Many counts were recorded for this clonotype. The chain carries TRBV7-2 and TRBJ1-4; D ambiguous. Germline V lookup: CDR1 SGHTA, CDR2 FQGNSA. V was trimmed by 1 base and J by 4 bases, leaving 7 bases between them. The CDR3 loop spans 14 amino acids. The CDR3 DNA reads TGTGCCAGCAGCTTAGGTGGTTTTAATGAAAAACTGTTTTTT. Amino acids: CASSLGGFNEKLFF.

The CDR3 is CAISESGGGLTEAFF. CDR3 nucleotides: TGTGCCATCAGTGAGTCGGGGGGAGGCCTGACTGAAGCTTTCTTT. This rearrangement joins TRBV10-3 to TRBJ1-1; D is perhaps TRBD1 (5 bases). This CDR3 comprises 15 residues. The V gene lost 0 bases and the J gene lost 5 bases, with 13 bases spanning the gap. Germline assignment: CDR1 ENHRY and CDR2 SYGVKD.

The sample holds a few counts of this clonotype. This sequence joins TRBV27 and TRBJ2-3; D not certain. CDR1 MNHEY and CDR2 SMNVEV come from the germline V gene (reference sequence). The CDR3 sequence is 14 residues long. V lost 4 bases to trimming and J lost 3 bases, with 11 bases between them. The chain's CDR3 is CASSYVADTDTQYF. CDR3 nucleotides: TGTGCCAGCAGTTACGTTGCGGATACAGATACGCAGTATTTT.

This clonotype was detected a few times. The chain links TRBV20-1 to TRBJ1-2; 8 nucleotides agree with TRBD1. Germline loops: CDR1 DFQATT, CDR2 SNEGSKA (reference sequence). This CDR3 is built from 15 residues. V lost 6 bases to trimming and J lost 7 bases; unmatched junction nucleotides: 16. Here the CDR3 reads CSASLAGQGGGGYTF. In DNA form, the CDR3 reads TGCAGTGCCTCGCTCGCCGGACAGGGAGGGGGTGGCTACACCTTC.

This clonotype came up many times. The V and J genes are TRBV20-1 and TRBJ2-3; D gene unclear. The CDR3 contains 14 residues. CDR1 is DFQATT, CDR2 SNEGSKA, per germline (reference sequence). Trimming took off 3 bases at V and 1 base at J, with 11 bases between the two ends. The CDR3: CSASGDAGTDTQYF. CDR3 nucleotide sequence: TGCAGTGCTAGTGGAGATGCTGGCACAGATACGCAGTATTTT.

The chain recombines TRBV11-2 with TRBJ1-5; the D gene is possibly TRBD1 (5 bases). The V and J ends lost 0 bases and 1 base respectively, with 7 bases between them. The CDR3 totals 15 residues. The germline CDR1 and CDR2 sequences are SGHAT and FQNNGV. DNA for the CDR3: TGTGCCAGCAGCTTAGATTCAGGGAGCAATCAGCCCCAGCATTTT. Translating it yields CASSLDSGSNQPQHF. The full variable domain, in which reference TRBV11-2 and TRBJ1-5 provide the parts outside the CDR3, is EAGVAQSPRYKIIEKRQSVAFWCNPISGHATLYWYQQILGQGPKLLIQFQNNGVVDDSQLPKDRFSAERLKGVDSTLKIQPAKLEDSAVYLCASSLDSGSNQPQHFGDGTRLSIL.

This clonotype was recorded a few times. The V call is TRBV5-1, the J call TRBJ2-1; D may be TRBD1 (6 bases). The CDR3 length is 12 residues. V dropped 4 bases and J dropped 10 bases, with 12 bases sitting between them. CDR1 and CDR2 from the germline V gene are SGHRS and YFSETQ. The CDR3, as DNA: TGCGCCAGCAGCCCACAGGGTTGGGAGCAGTTCTTC. This codes for CASSPQGWEQFF. The variable domain in full, with the rest retrieved from reference TRBV5-1 and TRBJ2-1, is KAGVTQTPRYLIKTRGQQVTLSCSPISGHRSVSWYQQTPGQGLQFLFEYFSETQRNKGNFPGRFSGRQFSNSRSEMNVSTLELGDSALYLCASSPQGWEQFFGPGTRLTVL.

This clonotype has a handful of counts. The genes are TRBV27 and TRBJ2-1, with TRBD2 matching over 7 bases. The CDR3 has 16 amino acids. Germline V gene lookup returns CDR1 MNHEY and CDR2 SMNVEV (reference sequence). V trimming: 3 bases; J trimming: 2 bases; junction bases outside the gene matches: 7. CDR3 nucleotide sequence: TGTGCCAGCAGTTTTTTGGGGACTACCCCCTACAATGAGCAGTTCTTC. Its translation is CASSFLGTTPYNEQFF.

The sample holds a few counts of this clonotype. V usage is TRBV6-2 or TRBV6-3 and J usage is TRBJ2-7; a possible D gene is TRBD1 (6 bases). The CDR3 loop spans 15 amino acids. Germline CDR1 reads MNHEY; CDR2 reads SVGEGT. Trimming left V 5 bases short and J 4 bases short, with 18 bases between. The CDR3 DNA sequence: TGTGCCAGCAGTAAGACCGGGACAACCATGTACGAGCAGTACGTC. Its protein product is CASSKTGTTMYEQYV.

The J gene is TRBJ2-1, the V gene TRBV19, with 9 nucleotides matching TRBD1. Germline loops: CDR1 LNHDA, CDR2 SQIVND (reference sequence). The J segment lost 8 bases and the V segment lost 3 bases, leaving 8 bases of the junction unmatched. CDR3 length equals 15 residues. The CDR3 region is CASSMIQGAGDEQFF. CDR3 sequence (DNA): TGTGCCAGTAGTATGATACAGGGGGCAGGGGATGAGCAGTTCTTC.

This clonotype was counted only a few times. The genes are TRBV12-3 or TRBV12-4 and TRBJ2-2; TRBD2 matches at 12 bases. The CDR3 sequence is 17 residues long. V lost 6 bases and J lost 0; bases outside the gene matches: 5. The CDR3 region has the DNA TGTGCCAGCAGCCGGGGACTAGCGGGCTCGAACACCGGGGAGCTGTTTTTT. This encodes CASSRGLAGSNTGELFF.

This clonotype was detected a few times. This chain links TRBV5-5 with TRBJ2-1; D possibly corresponds to TRBD2 (6 bases). Trimming shortened V by 4 bases and J by 7 bases, and 18 bases separated the two germline ends. The CDR3 spans 15 residues. CDR1 is SGHKS, CDR2 YYEKEE, per germline (reference sequence). CDR3 DNA: TGTGCCAGCAGCCGGGACTCTGCAGGATTTAATGAGCAGTTCTTC. Its translation is CASSRDSAGFNEQFF.

The V gene is TRBV7-6, the J gene TRBJ2-7; TRBD1 or TRBD2 may be the D gene (5 bases each). With 4 bases removed from V and 2 bases from J, the gap between germline ends came to 9 bases. Germline CDR1 is SGHVS and CDR2 is FNYEAQ. This CDR3 comprises 13 residues. The CDR3 sequence is CASSWDLTYEQYF. CDR3 nucleotide sequence: TGTGCCAGCAGCTGGGACCTAACCTACGAGCAGTACTTC. Full variable domain (remainder filled in from reference TRBV7-6 and TRBJ2-7): GAGVSQSPRYKVTKRGQDVALRCDPISGHVSLYWYRQALGQGPEFLTYFNYEAQQDKSGLPNDRFSAERPEGSISTLTIQRTEQRDSAMYRCASSWDLTYEQYFGPGTRLTVT.

This clonotype was counted many times. The chain couples TRBV7-8 to TRBJ1-1; D uncertain. V lost 0 bases and J 1 base, leaving 9 bases between the germline ends. The germline CDR1 and CDR2 sequences are SGHVS and FQNEAQ. The CDR3 spans 15 residues. CDR3 sequence reads: CASSLARTENTEAFF. In DNA, the CDR3 is TGTGCCAGCAGCTTAGCGCGCACAGAGAACACTGAAGCTTTCTTT.

The chain carries TRBV30 and TRBJ2-7; TRBD1 aligns across 7 bases. The V and J ends lost 5 bases and 10 bases, in that order; junction bases with no gene match: 8. Germline V lookup: CDR1 GTSNPN, CDR2 SVGIG (reference sequence). The CDR3 sequence is 11 residues long. The CDR3 loop is CAWGDSVRQYV. CDR3 nucleotide sequence: TGTGCCTGGGGGGACAGCGTACGCCAGTACGTC.

This clonotype was found many times. One end of the junction fails to match germline, which may point to a read error. The V and J genes are TRBV4-1 and TRBJ2-1; D is unclear. The CDR3 consists of 16 residues. CDR1 and CDR2 (germline): MGHRA, YSYEKL. The CDR3 loop reads CASRQELVSSYNEQFF. CDR3 DNA: TGCGCCAGCAGACAAGAATTAGTAAGCTCCTACAATGAGCAGTTCTTC.

This clonotype was observed at least ten times. The CDR3 sequence: CASSYSGLAGVFNEQFF. The DNA for the CDR3 is TGTGCCAGCAGTTACTCGGGACTAGCGGGAGTCTTCAATGAGCAGTTCTTC. This chain links TRBV6-5 with TRBJ2-1; 14 bases line up with TRBD2. Germline V lookup: CDR1 MNHEY, CDR2 SVGAGI. CDR3 size: 17 residues. The trim removed 0 bases at V and 6 bases at J, leaving 4 bases unmatched.

This chain links TRBV7-2 with TRBJ1-4, with D unclear. Germline V gene data show CDR1 as SGHTA and CDR2 as FQGNSA. Between the trimmed V and J ends, which lost 3 bases and 3 bases, there was a span of 11 bases. CDR3 length equals 15 residues. The CDR3 is CASSFRRGANEKLFF. CDR3 coding DNA: TGTGCCAGCAGCTTCCGTCGGGGAGCTAATGAAAAACTGTTTTTT.

The chain couples TRBV20-1 to TRBJ2-2, with a possible D match to TRBD2 (6 bases). The CDR3 covers 13 residues. Trimming shortened V by 2 bases and J by 5 bases, and 9 bases separated the two germline ends. The V gene's germline CDR1 is DFQATT and CDR2 SNEGSKA (reference sequence). CDR3 amino acids: CSARPRGTGELFF. In nucleotides, the CDR3 is TGCAGTGCTAGACCACGGGGGACCGGGGAGCTGTTTTTT.

The V gene is TRBV11-1, the J gene TRBJ2-7; unclear D gene. Trimming pared 5 bases from V and 0 bases from J, leaving 11 bases between. Germline V CDR1 and CDR2: SGHAT, FQDESV (reference sequence). The CDR3 is made up of 14 amino acids. The CDR3 here is CASSVEAPSYEQYF. Written as DNA, the CDR3 is TGTGCCAGCAGCGTAGAGGCCCCCTCCTACGAGCAGTACTTC.

A few counts support this clonotype. This sequence joins TRBV9 and TRBJ2-1; a weak D match, TRBD1 (5 bases). V was shortened by 0 bases and J by 4 bases, with 14 bases between the two germline ends. CDR3 length: 16 residues. The V gene's germline CDR1 is SGDLS and CDR2 YYNGEE. The CDR3 DNA reads TGTGCCAGCAGCGTAGCTGGGGCGGTACATTACAATGAGCAGTTCTTC. Residues: CASSVAGAVHYNEQFF.

This clonotype was seen a handful of times. The rearrangement joins TRBV24-1 to TRBJ2-3; no firm D call. Germline V gene sequence: CDR1 KGHDR, CDR2 SFDVKD. This CDR3 is built from 13 residues. The V gene lost 4 bases and the J gene lost 3 bases, with 7 bases spanning the gap. CDR3 loop: CATSDPATDTQYF. The CDR3 region has the DNA TGTGCCACCAGTGACCCGGCGACAGATACGCAGTATTTT.

A remark on this clonotype: Possible read error: a much larger clone is one base away. The V and J genes are TRBV20-1 and TRBJ2-6, with a possible D match to TRBD1 (5 bases). V was trimmed by 5 bases and J by 4 bases, leaving 12 bases between them. This CDR3 spans 14 amino acids. In germline, CDR1 is DFQATT, CDR2 SNEGSKA (reference sequence). The CDR3: CSAHDSRGANVLTF. The CDR3 DNA reads as TGCAGTGCTCACGACAGCAGAGGGGCCAACGTCCTGACTTTC.

The rearrangement links TRBV20-1 to TRBJ2-5; D possibly uses TRBD1 or TRBD2 (5 bases each). Between the trimmed V and J ends, which lost 0 bases and 5 bases, there was a span of 31 bases. This CDR3 comprises 20 residues. CDR1 DFQATT and CDR2 SNEGSKA come from the germline V gene (reference sequence). The CDR3 DNA reads as TGCAGTGCTAGAGATGAGGGCCCTAGATGGCTAGGAGCGCCAGGGGAGACCCAGTACTTC. It yields the protein CSARDEGPRWLGAPGETQYF.

This clonotype has more than one count but fewer than ten. V is TRBV7-2 and J is TRBJ2-3; D gene unclear. This CDR3 has 15 residues. V lost 6 bases to trimming and J lost 4 bases, with 17 bases between them. Germline V gene lookup returns CDR1 SGHTA and CDR2 FQGNSA. The CDR3 loop is CASRGRAFKADTQYF. The CDR3 DNA reads as TGTGCCAGCAGAGGCCGGGCCTTTAAGGCAGATACGCAGTATTTT.

The table lists this clonotype with many counts. The genes are TRBV7-6 and TRBJ2-1; 7 nucleotides agree with TRBD2. Germline CDR1 SGHVS, CDR2 FNYEAQ. Trimming took 6 bases from V and 0 from J; bases not matched to a gene: 5. CDR3 length: 15 residues. The CDR3 reads CASSMAGDSYNEQFF. The DNA of the CDR3 is TGTGCCAGCAGTATGGCGGGGGACTCCTACAATGAGCAGTTCTTC.

In its sample, this clonotype was seen many times. The chain couples TRBV4-1 to TRBJ2-7; 9 positions agree with TRBD1. Germline trimming cut 1 base from V and 5 bases from J; bases unmatched to any gene: 6. The CDR3 length is 15 residues. Germline assignment: CDR1 MGHRA and CDR2 YSYEKL. CDR3 nucleotides: TGCGCCAGCAGCCAAGTATCCGGGACAGGGCACGAGCAGTACGTC. Encoded protein: CASSQVSGTGHEQYV.

The chain combines TRBV5-1 with TRBJ2-1; 8 bases are a match to TRBD1. CDR3 size: 15 residues. Germline values: CDR1 SGHRS, CDR2 YFSETQ. V dropped 4 bases and J dropped 8; count of bases not matched to a gene: 11. CDR3 DNA sequence: TGCGCCAGCAGCAGGGGTACAGGGGGGTACGATGAGCAGTTCTTC. This codes for CASSRGTGGYDEQFF.